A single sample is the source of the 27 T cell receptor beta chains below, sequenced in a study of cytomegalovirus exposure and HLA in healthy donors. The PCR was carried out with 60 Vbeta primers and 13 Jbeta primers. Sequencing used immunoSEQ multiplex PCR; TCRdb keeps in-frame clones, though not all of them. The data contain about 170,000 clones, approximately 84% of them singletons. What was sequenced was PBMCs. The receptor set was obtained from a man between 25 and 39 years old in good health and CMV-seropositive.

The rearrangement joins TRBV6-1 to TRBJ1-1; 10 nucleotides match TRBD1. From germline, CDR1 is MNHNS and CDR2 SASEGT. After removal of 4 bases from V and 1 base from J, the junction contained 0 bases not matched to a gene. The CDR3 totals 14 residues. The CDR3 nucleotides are TGTGCCAGCAGTGGGGACAGGGGGAACACTGAAGCTTTCTTT. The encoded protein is CASSGDRGNTEAFF.

CDR3 loop: CASSPPSYGELFF. In nucleotides, the CDR3 is TGTGCCAGTAGTCCTCCCTCGTACGGGGAGCTGTTTTTT. The rearrangement uses TRBV19 and TRBJ2-2; no reliable D call. Trimming left V 5 bases short and J 7 bases short, with 11 bases between. Germline CDR1 and CDR2: LNHDA and SQIVND (reference sequence). The CDR3 is made up of 13 amino acids.

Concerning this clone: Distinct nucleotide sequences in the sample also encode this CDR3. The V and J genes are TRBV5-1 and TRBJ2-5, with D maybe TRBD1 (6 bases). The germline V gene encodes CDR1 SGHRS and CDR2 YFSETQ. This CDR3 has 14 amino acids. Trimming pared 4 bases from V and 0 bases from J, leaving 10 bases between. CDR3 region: CASSLGQYQETQYF. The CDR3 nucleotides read TGCGCCAGCAGCCTTGGACAGTACCAAGAGACCCAGTACTTC. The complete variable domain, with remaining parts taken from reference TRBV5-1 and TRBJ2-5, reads KAGVTQTPRYLIKTRGQQVTLSCSPISGHRSVSWYQQTPGQGLQFLFEYFSETQRNKGNFPGRFSGRQFSNSRSEMNVSTLELGDSALYLCASSLGQYQETQYFGPGTRLLVL.

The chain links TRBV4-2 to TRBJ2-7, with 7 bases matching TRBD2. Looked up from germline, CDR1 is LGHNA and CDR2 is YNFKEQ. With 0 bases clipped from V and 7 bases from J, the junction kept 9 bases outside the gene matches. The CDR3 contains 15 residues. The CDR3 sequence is CASSQESGGAGEQYF. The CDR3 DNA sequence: TGTGCCAGCAGCCAAGAGTCGGGGGGAGCGGGTGAGCAGTACTTC.

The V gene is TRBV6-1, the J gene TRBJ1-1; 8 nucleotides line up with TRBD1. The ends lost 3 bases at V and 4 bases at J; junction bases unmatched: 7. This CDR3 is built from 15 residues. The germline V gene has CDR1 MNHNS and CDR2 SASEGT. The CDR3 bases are TGTGCCAGCAGTGAGGACAGGGCCAGGGGCACTGAAGCTTTCTTT. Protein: CASSEDRARGTEAFF.

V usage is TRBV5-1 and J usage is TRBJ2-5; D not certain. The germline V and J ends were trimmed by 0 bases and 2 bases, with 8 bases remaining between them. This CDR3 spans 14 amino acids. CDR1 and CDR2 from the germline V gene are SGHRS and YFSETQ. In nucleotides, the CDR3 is TGCGCCAGCAGCTTGGGCGGTAATCAAGAGACCCAGTACTTC. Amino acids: CASSLGGNQETQYF.

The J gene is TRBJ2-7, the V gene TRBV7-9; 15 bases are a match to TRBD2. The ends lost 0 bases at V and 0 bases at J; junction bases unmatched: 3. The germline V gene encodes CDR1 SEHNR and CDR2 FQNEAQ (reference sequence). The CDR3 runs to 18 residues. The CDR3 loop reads CASSLAGLAGGPSYEQYV. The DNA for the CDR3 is TGTGCCAGCAGCTTAGCGGGACTAGCGGGAGGTCCCTCCTACGAGCAGTACGTC.

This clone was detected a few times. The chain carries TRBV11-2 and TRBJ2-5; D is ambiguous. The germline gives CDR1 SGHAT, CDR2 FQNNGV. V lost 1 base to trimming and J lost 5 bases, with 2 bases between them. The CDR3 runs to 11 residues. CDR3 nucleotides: TGTGCCAGCAGCTTAGCGGAGACCCAGTACTTC. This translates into CASSLAETQYF. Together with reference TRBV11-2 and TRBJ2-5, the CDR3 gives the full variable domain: EAGVAQSPRYKIIEKRQSVAFWCNPISGHATLYWYQQILGQGPKLLIQFQNNGVVDDSQLPKDRFSAERLKGVDSTLKIQPAKLEDSAVYLCASSLAETQYFGPGTRLLVL.

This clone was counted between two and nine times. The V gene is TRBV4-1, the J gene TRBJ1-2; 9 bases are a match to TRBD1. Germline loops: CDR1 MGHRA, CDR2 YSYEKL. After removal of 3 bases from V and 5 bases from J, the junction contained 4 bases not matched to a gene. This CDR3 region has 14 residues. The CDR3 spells CASSQRTGVYGYTF. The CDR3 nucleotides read TGCGCCAGCAGCCAGAGGACAGGGGTTTATGGCTACACCTTC.

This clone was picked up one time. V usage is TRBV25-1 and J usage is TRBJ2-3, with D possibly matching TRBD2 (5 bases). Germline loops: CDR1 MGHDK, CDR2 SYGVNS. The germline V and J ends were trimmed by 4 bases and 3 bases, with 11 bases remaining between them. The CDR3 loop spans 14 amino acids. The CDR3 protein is CASSAGSGTDTQYF. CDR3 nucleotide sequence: TGTGCCAGCAGTGCGGGGTCGGGGACAGATACGCAGTATTTT.

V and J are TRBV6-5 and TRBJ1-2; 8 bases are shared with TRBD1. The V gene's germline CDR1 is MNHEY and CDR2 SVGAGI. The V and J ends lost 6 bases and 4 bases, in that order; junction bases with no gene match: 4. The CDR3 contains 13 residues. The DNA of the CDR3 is TGTGCCAGCAGACTTACAGGGGGCTATGGCTACACCTTC. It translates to CASRLTGGYGYTF.

CDR3 DNA: TGTGCCAGCAGCTTGAACCGGTACGAGCAGTACTTC. This sequence encodes CASSLNRYEQYF. This chain connects TRBV5-4 to TRBJ2-7; D unclear. V lost 1 base and J lost 4, with 6 bases in between. The germline CDR1 and CDR2 sequences are SGHNT and YYREEE (reference sequence). The CDR3 runs 12 residues.

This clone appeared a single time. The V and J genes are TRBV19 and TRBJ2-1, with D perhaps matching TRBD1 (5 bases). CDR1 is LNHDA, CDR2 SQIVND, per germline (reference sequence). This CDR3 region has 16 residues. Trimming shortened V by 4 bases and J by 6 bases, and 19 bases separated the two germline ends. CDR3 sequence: CASSTFIGVGFNEQFF. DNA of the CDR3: TGTGCCAGTAGTACGTTTATAGGGGTAGGTTTCAATGAGCAGTTCTTC.

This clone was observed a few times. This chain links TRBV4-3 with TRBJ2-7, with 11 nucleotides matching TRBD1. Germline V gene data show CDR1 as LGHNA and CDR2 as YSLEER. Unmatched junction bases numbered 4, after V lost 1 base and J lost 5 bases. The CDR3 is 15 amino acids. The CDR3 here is CASSQGDRGYNEQYF. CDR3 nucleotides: TGCGCCAGCAGCCAAGGGGACAGGGGGTATAACGAGCAGTACTTC.

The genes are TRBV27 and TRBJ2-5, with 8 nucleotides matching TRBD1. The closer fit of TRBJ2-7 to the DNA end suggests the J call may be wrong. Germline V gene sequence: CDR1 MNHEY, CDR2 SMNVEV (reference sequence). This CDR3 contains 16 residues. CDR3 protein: CASKGRGEDRVSEQYF. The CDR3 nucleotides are TGTGCCAGCAAGGGTAGGGGGGAGGACAGGGTATCCGAGCAGTACTTC.

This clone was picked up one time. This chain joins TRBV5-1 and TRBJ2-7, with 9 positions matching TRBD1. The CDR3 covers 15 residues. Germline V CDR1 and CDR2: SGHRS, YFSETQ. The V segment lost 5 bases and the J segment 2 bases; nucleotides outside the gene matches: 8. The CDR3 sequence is CASSWGQGPTYEQYV. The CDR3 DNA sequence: TGCGCCAGCAGTTGGGGACAGGGTCCGACCTACGAGCAGTACGTC.

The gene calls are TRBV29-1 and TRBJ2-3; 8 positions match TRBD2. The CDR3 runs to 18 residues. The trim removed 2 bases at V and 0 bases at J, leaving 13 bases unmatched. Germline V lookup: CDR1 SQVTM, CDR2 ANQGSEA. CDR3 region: CSVETNPGRGASTDTQYF. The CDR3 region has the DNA TGCAGCGTTGAAACGAATCCGGGGCGGGGGGCTAGCACAGATACGCAGTATTTT.

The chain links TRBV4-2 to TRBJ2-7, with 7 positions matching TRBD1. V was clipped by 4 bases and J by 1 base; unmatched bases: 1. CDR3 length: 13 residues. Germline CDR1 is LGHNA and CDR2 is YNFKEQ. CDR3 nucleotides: TGTGCCAGCAGCCCACAGGGGTCCTACGAGCAGTACTTC. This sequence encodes CASSPQGSYEQYF.

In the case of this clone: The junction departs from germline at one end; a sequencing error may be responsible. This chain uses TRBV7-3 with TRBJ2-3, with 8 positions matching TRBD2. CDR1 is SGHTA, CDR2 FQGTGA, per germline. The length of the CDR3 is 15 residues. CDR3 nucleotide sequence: TGTGCCGGCAGCTTCTCCAGCGGGAGAACAGATACGCAGTATTTT. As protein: CAGSFSSGRTDTQYF. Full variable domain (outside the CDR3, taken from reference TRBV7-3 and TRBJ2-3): GAGVSQTPSNKVTEKGKYVELRCDPISGHTALYWYRQSLGQGPEFLIYFQGTGAADDSGLPNDRFFAVRPEGSVSTLKIQRTERGDSAVYLCAGSFSSGRTDTQYFGPGTRLTVL.

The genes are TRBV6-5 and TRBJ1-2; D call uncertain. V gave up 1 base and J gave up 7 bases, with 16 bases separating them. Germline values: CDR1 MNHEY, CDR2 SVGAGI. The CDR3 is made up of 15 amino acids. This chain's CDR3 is CASSYLGGGVGGYTF. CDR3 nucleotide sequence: TGTGCCAGCAGTTACTTGGGTGGAGGTGTGGGTGGCTACACCTTC.

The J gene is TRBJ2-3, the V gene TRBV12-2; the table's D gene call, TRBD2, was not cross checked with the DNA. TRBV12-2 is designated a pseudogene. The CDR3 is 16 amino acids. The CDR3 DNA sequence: TGTGCAAGTCGCTTAATTAGAGCGGGAGGCACAGATACGCAGTATTTT. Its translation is CASRLIRAGGTDTQYF.

DNA of the CDR3: TGTGCCAGTAGTATAAGGCAGGATGACAATGAGCAGTTCTTC. It is translated as CASSIRQDDNEQFF. The chain is built from TRBV19 and TRBJ2-1, with D unresolved. CDR1 is LNHDA, CDR2 SQIVND, per germline (reference sequence). The V end was cut by 2 bases, the J end by 5 bases, with 10 bases between. This CDR3 spans 14 amino acids.

The CDR3 coding sequence is TGTGCCAGCACAACTATCTGGAGGAGCAATCAGCCCCAGCATTTT. Protein sequence: CASTTIWRSNQPQHF. V is TRBV2 and J is TRBJ1-5; D ambiguous. This CDR3 is 15 amino acids long. The ends were cut back, 7 bases at V and 1 base at J, with 14 bases in the middle. CDR1 SNHLY and CDR2 FYNNEI come from the germline V gene.

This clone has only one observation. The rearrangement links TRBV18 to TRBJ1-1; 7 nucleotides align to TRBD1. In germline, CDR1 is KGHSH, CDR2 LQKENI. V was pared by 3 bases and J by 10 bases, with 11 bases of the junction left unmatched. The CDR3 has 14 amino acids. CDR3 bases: TGTGCCAGCTCACCCTACGCCGGGACAGAGGGAGCTTTCTTT. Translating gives CASSPYAGTEGAFF.

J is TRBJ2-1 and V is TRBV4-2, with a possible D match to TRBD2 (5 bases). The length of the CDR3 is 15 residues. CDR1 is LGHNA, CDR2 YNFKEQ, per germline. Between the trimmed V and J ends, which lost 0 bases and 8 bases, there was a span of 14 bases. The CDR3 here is CASSQDPSSVDEQFF. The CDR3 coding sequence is TGTGCCAGCAGCCAAGATCCTAGCTCGGTGGATGAGCAGTTCTTC.

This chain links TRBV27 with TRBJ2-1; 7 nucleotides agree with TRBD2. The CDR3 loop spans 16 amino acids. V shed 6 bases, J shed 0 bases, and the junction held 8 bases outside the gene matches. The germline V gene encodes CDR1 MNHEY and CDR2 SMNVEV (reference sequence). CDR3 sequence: CASSFRRGSSYNEQFF. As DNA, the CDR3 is TGTGCCAGCAGCTTCCGGCGGGGGAGCTCCTACAATGAGCAGTTCTTC.

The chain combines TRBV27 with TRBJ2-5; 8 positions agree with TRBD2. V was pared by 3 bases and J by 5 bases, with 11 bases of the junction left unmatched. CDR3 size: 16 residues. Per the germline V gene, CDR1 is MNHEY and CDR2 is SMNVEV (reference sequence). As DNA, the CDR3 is TGTGCCAGCAGTTTTTTACTAGCGGAAGGACCCGAGACCCAGTACTTC. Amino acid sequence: CASSFLLAEGPETQYF.